The next 8 T cell receptor beta chains were all read from a single sample in a study of cytomegalovirus exposure and HLA in healthy donors. Researchers ran the PCR with 60 Vbeta and 13 Jbeta primers. Sequencing was performed with immunoSEQ multiplex PCR; in TCRdb, only in-frame clones are kept and a portion is missing. The sample includes about 210,000 clones, around four fifths of them seen just once. Sequences were obtained from PBMCs. The receptor set was obtained from a woman between 45 and 60 years old in good health and CMV-seropositive.

The V call is TRBV5-1, the J call TRBJ2-1; TRBD2 agrees at 10 bases. With 2 bases clipped from V and 0 bases from J, the junction kept 5 bases outside the gene matches. CDR1 SGHRS and CDR2 YFSETQ come from the germline V gene. The CDR3 consists of 17 residues. The CDR3 spells CASSFSLAGGSYNEQFF. CDR3 nucleotides: TGCGCCAGCAGCTTTTCCTTAGCGGGGGGCTCCTACAATGAGCAGTTCTTC.

CDR3 nucleotides: TGTGCCAGCAGCTTCGCCGGGACAGGGACTGGAAACACCATATATTTT. This translates into CASSFAGTGTGNTIYF. The chain joins TRBV5-5 to TRBJ1-3; 9 bases fit TRBD1. V lost 2 bases, J lost 2 bases, and 5 bases stayed unmatched. This CDR3 has 16 residues. Germline CDR1 is SGHKS and CDR2 is YYEKEE (reference sequence).

This chain joins TRBV12-5 and TRBJ2-1; 9 nucleotides agree with TRBD2. This CDR3 comprises 15 residues. V shed 3 bases and J 4 bases; nucleotides not matched to a gene: 4. Germline values: CDR1 LGHNT, CDR2 FRNRAP. In DNA form, the CDR3 reads TGTGCTAGTGGTTTCAGGGCGGGGGGGTACAATGAGCAGTTCTTC. Translated: CASGFRAGGYNEQFF.

The genes are TRBV7-2 and TRBJ1-4, with a tentative D call TRBD1 (5 bases). CDR1 SGHTA and CDR2 FQGNSA come from the germline V gene. Trimming took off 3 bases at V and 3 bases at J, with 8 bases between the two ends. CDR3 length equals 14 residues. The CDR3 region has the DNA TGTGCCAGCAGCTTCACAGGTTCTAATGAAAAACTGTTTTTT. Protein: CASSFTGSNEKLFF.

The rearrangement uses TRBV18 and TRBJ1-5, with 8 bases aligning to TRBD1. V shed 5 bases, J shed 1 base, and the junction held 7 bases outside the gene matches. Per germline, CDR1 KGHSH and CDR2 LQKENI. There are 16 residues in the CDR3. Here the CDR3 reads CASSFGQGLSNQPQHF. The CDR3 nucleotides read TGTGCCAGCTCATTCGGACAGGGACTGAGCAATCAGCCCCAGCATTTT.

This chain links TRBV7-6 with TRBJ2-5; a possible D gene is TRBD1 (6 bases). The germline V gene encodes CDR1 SGHVS and CDR2 FNYEAQ. This CDR3 comprises 15 residues. Deletions cut 0 bases from V and 2 bases from J, with 10 bases between. The CDR3 DNA is TGTGCCAGCAGCTTAGCGGGACACCATCAAGAGACCCAGTACTTC. This gives the protein CASSLAGHHQETQYF.

The J gene is TRBJ2-3, the V gene TRBV6-1; the D gene is possibly TRBD2 (7 bases). The CDR3 totals 15 residues. Germline V gene sequence: CDR1 MNHNS, CDR2 SASEGT. The V and J ends lost 3 bases and 1 base respectively, with 11 bases between them. CDR3 region: CASSEAGARTDTQYF. Here the CDR3 DNA reads TGTGCCAGCAGTGAGGCGGGGGCCCGCACAGATACGCAGTATTTT.

The CDR3 is CASSEALGEGNQPQHF. As DNA, the CDR3 is TGTGCCAGCAGTGAAGCGCTCGGGGAGGGTAATCAGCCCCAGCATTTT. The chain uses TRBV6-1 and TRBJ1-5; D remains ambiguous. Per germline, CDR1 MNHNS and CDR2 SASEGT. V was shortened by 0 bases and J by 4 bases, with 13 bases between the two germline ends. CDR3 length: 16 residues.